These 2 T cell receptor beta chains were sequenced from one sample in a study of Ad26.COV2.S vaccination and SARS-CoV-2 variants. Data came from immunoSEQ multiplex PCR; TCRdb stores just in-frame clones and leaves some out. The sample carries some 390,000 clones, approximately 90% recorded once. Specified treatment: 15 to 20 received Ad26.COV2.S at low or high dose, single or two shots; several received placebo; per-sample allocation not given. Vaccine and placebo recipients were sampled on day 63 after the first injection. The starting material was peripheral blood, obtained in a trial of Ad26.COV2.S vaccine versus placebo. The receptor source for this set is a person between 18 and 60 years old who received the Ad26.COV2.S COVID-19 vaccine or a placebo.

The chain recombines TRBV5-1 with TRBJ2-1; 8 bases are a match to TRBD1. The CDR3 sequence is 17 residues long. The J segment lost 0 bases and the V segment lost 0 bases, leaving 5 bases of the junction unmatched. Germline V gene sequence: CDR1 SGHRS, CDR2 YFSETQ. This CDR3 reads CASSLGTGTGSYNEQFF. CDR3 in DNA: TGCGCCAGCAGCTTGGGGACAGGGACGGGCTCCTACAATGAGCAGTTCTTC.

The chain combines TRBV3-1 (or the pseudogene TRBV3-2) with TRBJ1-1, with a weak D call TRBD1 (5 bases). This CDR3 region has 14 residues. CDR1 is LGHDT and CDR2 is YNNKEL in the germline V gene (reference sequence). Trimming removed 4 bases at V and 3 bases at J, with 12 bases between. CDR3 loop: CASSLQGGYTEAFF. The CDR3 region has the DNA TGTGCCAGCAGCCTTCAGGGTGGGTACACTGAAGCTTTCTTT.